The 6 T cell receptor beta chains below all came from one sample that was sequenced in a study of blood T cell repertoires in COVID-19. Measured with immunoSEQ multiplex PCR; TCRdb has only the in-frame clones, and not every one. The sample includes 70,000 to 90,000 clones, more than 75% of them seen just once. The sequencing input was peripheral blood. These receptor sequences come from a man aged 50 or older with active COVID-19.

This clone was seen just once. The chain has TRBV2 and TRBJ1-6; D gene unclear. Germline V gives CDR1 SNHLY, CDR2 FYNNEI. Trimming shortened V by 8 bases and J by 7 bases, and 15 bases separated the two germline ends. This CDR3 is 14 amino acids long. CDR3 bases: TGTGCCAGCGCTAGGGCAGCGGCCAATTCACCCCTCCACTTT. Protein product: CASARAAANSPLHF.

The rearrangement links TRBV9 to TRBJ2-1; maybe TRBD2 (6 bases). V was clipped by 3 bases and J by 4 bases, with 11 bases between them. This CDR3 contains 14 residues. From germline, CDR1 is SGDLS and CDR2 YYNGEE. CDR3 nucleotide sequence: TGTGCCAGCAGCGCGGGGACTGCTTACAATGAGCAGTTCTTC. Protein product: CASSAGTAYNEQFF.

The chain combines TRBV19 with TRBJ1-2; no reliable D call. The CDR3 has 15 residues. The V gene's germline CDR1 is LNHDA and CDR2 SQIVND (reference sequence). The V gene lost 3 bases and the J gene lost 0 bases, with 11 bases spanning the gap. The CDR3 bases are TGTGCCAGTAGTATCGGCACAGTCGCTAACTATGGCTACACCTTC. Protein sequence: CASSIGTVANYGYTF. Combining the CDR3 with reference TRBV19 and TRBJ1-2 gives the whole variable domain DGGITQSPKYLFRKEGQNVTLSCEQNLNHDAMYWYRQDPGQGLRLIYYSQIVNDFQKGDIAEGYSVSREKKESFPLTVTSAQKNPTAFYLCASSIGTVANYGYTFGSGTRLTVV.

This clone has a single count. This chain connects TRBV5-6 to TRBJ2-7, with D possibly TRBD1 on 5 matching bases. The V gene lost 3 bases and the J gene lost 1 base, with 8 bases spanning the gap. This CDR3 has 13 residues. In germline, CDR1 is SGHDT, CDR2 YYEEEE. CDR3 DNA: TGTGCCAGCAGCTACAGGCATTCCTACGAGCAGTACTTC. Protein sequence: CASSYRHSYEQYF.

This clone was detected many times. J is TRBJ1-6 and V is TRBV25-1; TRBD1 is a possible D gene (6 bases). The CDR3 loop spans 15 amino acids. V was shortened by 2 bases and J by 6 bases, with 11 bases between the two germline ends. Germline lookup yields CDR1 MGHDK and CDR2 SYGVNS. The DNA for the CDR3 is TGTGCCAGCAGTGAAGGGACATCCACTAATTCACCCCTCCACTTT. It translates to CASSEGTSTNSPLHF.

The gene calls are TRBV27 and TRBJ2-1, with no clear D. There are 15 residues in the CDR3. Per the germline V gene, CDR1 is MNHEY and CDR2 is SMNVEV (reference sequence). Deletions cut 8 bases from V and 0 bases from J, with 14 bases between. This chain's CDR3 is CASSLLPSSYNEQFF. CDR3 in DNA: TGTGCCAGCTCCCTTTTGCCTAGCTCCTACAATGAGCAGTTCTTC.